Listed here are 26 T cell receptor beta chains from one sample, sequenced in a study of circulating and synovial CD4+ cells in juvenile arthritis. Method: immunoSEQ multiplex PCR; TCRdb's copy keeps in-frame clones and lacks some. The sample holds about 34,000 clones, roughly 95% seen once. The sample taken for sequencing was CD4+ T cells from blood. The origin of the receptors is a human donor with juvenile idiopathic arthritis.

V usage is TRBV28 and J usage is TRBJ2-2; 12 nucleotides agree with TRBD1. The ends lost 8 bases at V and 5 bases at J; junction bases unmatched: 6. CDR1 and CDR2 from the germline V gene are MDHEN and SYDVKM. This CDR3 comprises 15 residues. CDR3 bases: TGTGCCAGCGGGGGACAGGGGGCAGGGACCGGGGAGCTGTTTTTT. Translation: CASGGQGAGTGELFF.

The chain employs TRBV7-9 and TRBJ1-6, with D uncertain. This CDR3 contains 13 residues. Germline CDR1 is SEHNR and CDR2 is FQNEAQ (reference sequence). V shed 1 base and J shed 13 bases, with 11 bases lying between them. CDR3 residues: CASSLDPGFPLHF. The CDR3 nucleotides read TGTGCCAGCAGCTTAGATCCGGGGTTCCCCCTCCACTTT.

V gene TRBV6-5 combines with J gene TRBJ1-6; 11 bases are a match to TRBD1. The CDR3 has 15 amino acids. CDR1 is MNHEY and CDR2 is SVGAGI in the germline V gene. The V gene end was trimmed by 4 bases and the J gene end by 8 bases; junction bases not matched to a gene: 4. The CDR3 DNA reads as TGTGCCAGCAGTTGGGGGACAGGGGGGGATTCACCCCTCCACTTT. Protein: CASSWGTGGDSPLHF.

The rearrangement uses TRBV2 and TRBJ1-4, with D tentatively TRBD1 (5 bases). With 8 bases removed from V and 7 bases from J, the gap between germline ends came to 17 bases. The CDR3 contains 14 residues. Germline assignment: CDR1 SNHLY and CDR2 FYNNEI. The CDR3 reads CASGRTRLSEKLFF. In DNA form, the CDR3 reads TGTGCCAGCGGTAGGACACGACTTAGTGAAAAACTGTTTTTT.

The V and J genes are TRBV10-1 and TRBJ2-2, with TRBD1 matching over 9 bases. Unmatched junction bases numbered 6, after V lost 4 bases and J lost 6 bases. The CDR3 covers 15 residues. Germline loops: CDR1 WNHNN, CDR2 SYGVQD (reference sequence). CDR3 sequence (DNA): TGCGCCAGCAGTGGGGGGACAGGGCGATCCGGGGAGCTGTTTTTT. Translating it yields CASSGGTGRSGELFF.

This clone showed up just once. CDR3 nucleotides: TGTGCCAGTAGCACGGGACAGATGAACACTGAAGCTTTCTTT. Translation gives CASSTGQMNTEAFF. This sequence joins TRBV19 and TRBJ1-1; 7 bases match TRBD1. After removal of 6 bases from V and 0 bases from J, the junction contained 4 bases not matched to a gene. The CDR3 loop spans 14 amino acids. From germline, CDR1 is LNHDA and CDR2 SQIVND (reference sequence).

The V and J genes are TRBV7-9 and TRBJ1-1; tentative D call: TRBD1 (5 bases). CDR1 and CDR2 (germline): SEHNR, FQNEAQ (reference sequence). Between the trimmed V and J ends, which lost 1 base and 0 bases, there was a span of 6 bases. This CDR3 has 14 residues. The CDR3 DNA follows: TGTGCCAGCAGCTTAGGGACAATGAACACTGAAGCTTTCTTT. Its protein product is CASSLGTMNTEAFF.

This chain links TRBV29-1 with TRBJ2-5; D remains unclear. V lost 1 base to trimming and J lost 4 bases, with 13 bases between them. CDR1 is SQVTM, CDR2 ANQGSEA, per germline. The CDR3 length is 14 residues. The CDR3 DNA reads as TGCAGCGTTGAAGCCAAGCCCCGGGTAGAGACCCAGTACTTC. Its protein is CSVEAKPRVETQYF.

The CDR3 region is CASSWPLAGGYEQYF. CDR3 sequence (DNA): TGTGCCAGCAGTTGGCCGCTAGCGGGAGGCTACGAGCAGTACTTC. V gene TRBV28 combines with J gene TRBJ2-7, with 11 bases matching TRBD2. CDR3 length: 15 residues. CDR1 is MDHEN, CDR2 SYDVKM, per germline. V lost 4 bases and J lost 3; bases outside the gene matches: 5.

This clone was recorded a few times. J is TRBJ2-1 and V is TRBV19; 9 bases are a match to TRBD2. The V gene end was trimmed by 4 bases and the J gene end by 4 bases; junction bases not matched to a gene: 2. CDR1 is LNHDA, CDR2 SQIVND, per germline (reference sequence). The length of the CDR3 is 14 residues. The CDR3 sequence: CASSKSGRYNEQFF. DNA for the CDR3: TGTGCCAGTAGTAAAAGCGGGAGGTACAATGAGCAGTTCTTC.

The rearrangement joins TRBV2 to TRBJ1-2; D might be TRBD1 (6 bases). The germline V gene has CDR1 SNHLY and CDR2 FYNNEI. The V end was cut by 2 bases, the J end by 8 bases, with 15 bases between. CDR3 length: 14 residues. This chain's CDR3 is CASSEILGARGYTF. The CDR3 region has the DNA TGTGCCAGCAGTGAAATATTGGGGGCGAGAGGCTACACCTTC.

The gene calls are TRBV25-1 and TRBJ2-1; TRBD2 matches at 7 bases. V dropped 6 bases and J dropped 5; count of bases not matched to a gene: 7. This CDR3 has 14 amino acids. Germline values: CDR1 MGHDK, CDR2 SYGVNS. In nucleotides, the CDR3 is TGTGCCAGCAGAAGGACTAGTCGGGACAATGAGCAGTTCTTC. Residues: CASRRTSRDNEQFF.

The chain couples TRBV9 to TRBJ2-2, with TRBD2 matching over 8 bases. Germline lookup yields CDR1 SGDLS and CDR2 YYNGEE. J lost 6 bases, V lost 6 bases, and 7 bases had no gene match. This CDR3 is 14 amino acids long. CDR3 amino acids: CASNPAGEAGELFF. The CDR3 region has the DNA TGTGCCAGCAACCCAGCGGGAGAGGCCGGGGAGCTGTTTTTT.

The chain is built from TRBV7-2 and TRBJ1-5; D possibly corresponds to TRBD1 (5 bases). The CDR3 consists of 14 residues. The V end lost 0 bases, the J end lost 4 bases, and 7 bases lay between the germline ends. The germline V gene encodes CDR1 SGHTA and CDR2 FQGNSA. The CDR3, as DNA: TGTGCCAGCAGCTTAGCGGGGGGGAATCAGCCCCAGCATTTT. Its translation: CASSLAGGNQPQHF.

The CDR3 loop reads CVSKGLAAAEQYF. The DNA of the CDR3 is TGTGTCAGTAAGGGACTAGCGGCTGCCGAGCAGTACTTC. The chain recombines TRBV2 with TRBJ2-7; the match to TRBD2 covers 11 bases. The V gene's germline CDR1 is SNHLY and CDR2 FYNNEI. CDR3 length equals 13 residues. The complete variable domain, with remaining parts taken from reference TRBV2 and TRBJ2-7, reads EPEVTQTPSHQVTQMGQEVILRCVPISNHLYFYWYRQILGQKVEFLVSFYNNEISEKSEIFDDQFSVERPDGSNFTLKIRSTKLEDSAMYFCVSKGLAAAEQYFGPGTRLTVT.

This clone is a singleton in its sample. CDR3 amino acids: CAWRALRREGLAQYF. The CDR3 DNA sequence: TGTGCCTGGAGGGCCTTGCGGCGGGAGGGTTTGGCGCAGTACTTC. The rearrangement uses TRBV30 and TRBJ2-7; 9 nucleotides agree with TRBD2. Losses at the gene ends were 3 bases for V and 9 bases for J; bases not matched to a gene: 15. Germline CDR1 and CDR2: GTSNPN and SVGIG (reference sequence). This CDR3 has 15 amino acids.

The J gene is TRBJ2-2, the V gene TRBV5-1; possibly TRBD1 for D (6 bases). The ends were cut back, 2 bases at V and 2 bases at J, with 16 bases in the middle. Germline V gives CDR1 SGHRS, CDR2 YFSETQ. The CDR3 is 17 residues long. The CDR3 DNA is TGCGCCAGCAGCTTTCCCCAGGCAGGGGCTAACACCGGGGAGCTGTTTTTT. Its translation is CASSFPQAGANTGELFF.

The chain couples TRBV6-5 to TRBJ1-6; a possible D gene is TRBD1 (5 bases). The CDR3 covers 13 residues. V was shortened by 7 bases and J by 5 bases, with 9 bases between the two germline ends. CDR1 and CDR2 from the germline V gene are MNHEY and SVGAGI. CDR3: CASKTGNNSPLHF. For the CDR3, the DNA is TGTGCCAGCAAAACAGGAAATAATTCACCCCTCCACTTT.

The rearrangement uses TRBV5-6 and TRBJ2-5, with D possibly TRBD1 on 6 matching bases. V gave up 4 bases and J gave up 4 bases, with 17 bases separating them. Germline loops: CDR1 SGHDT, CDR2 YYEEEE. The CDR3 length is 15 residues. CDR3 DNA: TGTGCCAGCAGCCCCCTCGGCGGCAGGGGAGAGACCCAGTACTTC. It yields the protein CASSPLGGRGETQYF.

The chain carries TRBV6-6 and TRBJ2-7; no definite D call. This CDR3 has 14 amino acids. In germline, CDR1 is MNHNY, CDR2 SVGAGI (reference sequence). V shed 0 bases and J shed 4 bases, with 10 bases lying between them. The CDR3 reads CASSYSRSEYEQYF. CDR3 nucleotide sequence: TGTGCCAGCAGTTACTCGAGGAGCGAGTACGAGCAGTACTTC.

Comments on this clone: Other DNA sequences within the sample encode an identical CDR3. This chain connects TRBV15 to TRBJ1-5; TRBD1 is a possible D gene (6 bases). Germline V gene lookup returns CDR1 LNHNV and CDR2 YYDKDF (reference sequence). Trimming left V 1 base short and J 10 bases short, with 23 bases between. The CDR3 has 17 residues. CDR3: CATSRGVRGGLTQPQHF. CDR3 nucleotides: TGTGCCACCAGCAGAGGGGTTAGAGGGGGACTAACTCAACCCCAGCATTTT.

The gene calls are TRBV6-6 and TRBJ1-4; D uncertain. CDR1 is MNHNY and CDR2 is SVGAGI in the germline V gene (reference sequence). The CDR3 extends over 13 amino acids. V shed 7 bases and J shed 7 bases, with 13 bases lying between them. CDR3 protein: CASTRLGVEKLFF. DNA for the CDR3: TGTGCCAGCACCCGGCTGGGAGTTGAAAAACTGTTTTTT.

This clone was observed once. This chain joins TRBV7-3 and TRBJ2-1; 11 bases are shared with TRBD2. CDR1 is SGHTA and CDR2 is FQGTGA in the germline V gene. J was trimmed by 6 bases and V by 3 bases; bases with no gene match: 10. This CDR3 contains 17 residues. The CDR3 DNA follows: TGTGCCAGCAGCTTCATCCCTCTAGCGGGAGGTGGCAATGAGCAGTTCTTC. Residues: CASSFIPLAGGGNEQFF. Combining the CDR3 with reference TRBV7-3 and TRBJ2-1 gives the whole variable domain GAGVSQTPSNKVTEKGKYVELRCDPISGHTALYWYRQSLGQGPEFLIYFQGTGAADDSGLPNDRFFAVRPEGSVSTLKIQRTERGDSAVYLCASSFIPLAGGGNEQFFGPGTRLTVL.

The chain employs TRBV5-8 and TRBJ2-1; 7 nucleotides match TRBD2. Germline V gives CDR1 SGHTS, CDR2 YDEGEE. The CDR3 consists of 15 residues. Trimming removed 0 bases from V and 0 bases from J; junction bases left unmatched: 0. The CDR3 is CASSLGGSSYNEQFF. The CDR3 bases are TGTGCCAGCAGCTTGGGCGGGAGCTCCTACAATGAGCAGTTCTTC.

A note on this clone: The junction and the germline gene differ at one end; a read error may be behind it. The genes are TRBV7-9 and TRBJ2-1; no clear D. The length of the CDR3 is 13 residues. Looked up from germline, CDR1 is SEHNR and CDR2 is FQNEAQ (reference sequence). For the CDR3, the DNA is TGTGCCAGCAGCTTAGTCTCCTACGATGAGCAGTTCTTC. This gives the protein CASSLVSYDEQFF.

The chain recombines TRBV7-2 with TRBJ1-2; a weak D match, TRBD1 (6 bases). V lost 5 bases to trimming and J lost 3 bases, with 10 bases between them. Germline V lookup: CDR1 SGHTA, CDR2 FQGNSA. The CDR3 is 13 residues long. In DNA, the CDR3 is TGTGCCAGCAGCCCACAGGGATACTATGGCTACACCTTC. Translating gives CASSPQGYYGYTF.